This T cell receptor (beta chain) originates from a study of chemoradiotherapy in HPV16-positive cancers. As for the study in general: Candidate HPV-specific T-cell clones and common TCR motifs came from functional assays in a couple of HPV16-positive patients.

Repertoires were sampled repeatedly during chemoradiotherapy. There are a few counts of this clone. Antigen unknown. Libraries were prepared by immunoSEQ multiplex PCR; TCRdb keeps only in-frame clonotypes and omits some of them. The sample yields about 20,000 clones, roughly 86% seen once. The V gene lost 0 bases and the J gene lost 4 bases, with 14 bases spanning the gap. The CDR3 totals 16 residues. CDR1 LGHNA and CDR2 YSLEER come from the germline V gene. Study-level findings and limits: Better recurrence-free survival went with HPV-responsive T-cell expansion in HPV16-positive patients.

V is TRBV4-3 and J is TRBJ2-3, with D perhaps matching TRBD1 (5 bases). This receptor was taken from a human donor with HPV-associated anogenital cancer. Sequencing used blood, obtained from a patient who underwent chemoradiotherapy. CDR3 bases: TGCGCCAGCAGCCAAGATAGGGGTAGCTTTGCAGATACGCAGTATTTT. Its protein is CASSQDRGSFADTQYF.